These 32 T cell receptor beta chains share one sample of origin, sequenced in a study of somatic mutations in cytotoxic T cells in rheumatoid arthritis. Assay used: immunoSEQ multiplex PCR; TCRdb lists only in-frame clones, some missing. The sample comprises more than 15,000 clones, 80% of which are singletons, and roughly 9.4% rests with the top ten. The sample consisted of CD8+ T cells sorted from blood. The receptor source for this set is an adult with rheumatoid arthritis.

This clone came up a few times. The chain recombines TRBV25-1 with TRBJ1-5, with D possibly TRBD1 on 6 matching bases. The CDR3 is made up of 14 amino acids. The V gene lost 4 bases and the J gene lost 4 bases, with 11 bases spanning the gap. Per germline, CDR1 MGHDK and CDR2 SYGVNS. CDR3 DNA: TGTGCCAGCAGTGGGACACAGGGTAATCAGCCCCAGCATTTT. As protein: CASSGTQGNQPQHF.

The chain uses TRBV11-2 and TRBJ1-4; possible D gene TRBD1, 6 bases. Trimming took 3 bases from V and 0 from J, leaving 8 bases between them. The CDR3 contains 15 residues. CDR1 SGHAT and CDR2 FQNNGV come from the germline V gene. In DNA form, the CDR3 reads TGTGCCAGCAGCTTTAACAGGGCAACTAATGAAAAACTGTTTTTT. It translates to CASSFNRATNEKLFF. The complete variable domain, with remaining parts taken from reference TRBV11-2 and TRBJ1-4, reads EAGVAQSPRYKIIEKRQSVAFWCNPISGHATLYWYQQILGQGPKLLIQFQNNGVVDDSQLPKDRFSAERLKGVDSTLKIQPAKLEDSAVYLCASSFNRATNEKLFFGSGTQLSVL.

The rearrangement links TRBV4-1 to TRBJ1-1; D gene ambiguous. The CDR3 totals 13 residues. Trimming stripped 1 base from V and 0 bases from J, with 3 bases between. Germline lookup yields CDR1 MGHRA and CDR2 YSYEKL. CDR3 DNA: TGCGCCAGCAGCCAAGTGATGAACACTGAAGCTTTCTTT. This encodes CASSQVMNTEAFF.

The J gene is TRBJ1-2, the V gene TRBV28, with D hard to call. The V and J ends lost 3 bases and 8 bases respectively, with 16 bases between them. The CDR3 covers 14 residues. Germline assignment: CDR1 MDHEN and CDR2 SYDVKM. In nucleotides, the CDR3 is TGTGCCAGCAGTTTCACAGCGGCCTGGAAAGGCTACACCTTC. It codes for CASSFTAAWKGYTF.

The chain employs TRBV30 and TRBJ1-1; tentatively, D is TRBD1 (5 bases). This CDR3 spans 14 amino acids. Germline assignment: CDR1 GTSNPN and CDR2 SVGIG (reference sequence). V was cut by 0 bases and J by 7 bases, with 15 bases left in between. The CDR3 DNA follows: TGTGCCTGGAGTGTTTCCTCAGACAGCAATGAAGCTTTCTTT. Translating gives CAWSVSSDSNEAFF.

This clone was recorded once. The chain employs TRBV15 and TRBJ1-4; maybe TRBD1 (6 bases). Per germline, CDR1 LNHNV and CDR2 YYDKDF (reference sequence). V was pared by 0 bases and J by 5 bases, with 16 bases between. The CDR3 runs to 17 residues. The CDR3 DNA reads TGTGCCACCAGCAGAGATGCGGGAGGAGGGGGGAATGAAAAACTGTTTTTT. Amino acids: CATSRDAGGGGNEKLFF.

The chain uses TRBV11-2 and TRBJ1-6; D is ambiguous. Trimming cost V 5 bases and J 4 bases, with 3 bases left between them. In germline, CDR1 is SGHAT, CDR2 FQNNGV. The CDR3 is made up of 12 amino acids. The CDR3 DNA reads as TGTGCCAGCAGCCTTTATAATTCACCCCTCCACTTT. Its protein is CASSLYNSPLHF.

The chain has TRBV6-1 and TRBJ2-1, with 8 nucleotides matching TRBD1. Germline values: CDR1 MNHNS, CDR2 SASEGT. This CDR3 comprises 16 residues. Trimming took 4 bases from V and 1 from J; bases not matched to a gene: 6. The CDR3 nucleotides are TGTGCCAGCAGTGCCATTCAGGGGGCTTCCTACAATGAGCAGTTCTTC. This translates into CASSAIQGASYNEQFF.

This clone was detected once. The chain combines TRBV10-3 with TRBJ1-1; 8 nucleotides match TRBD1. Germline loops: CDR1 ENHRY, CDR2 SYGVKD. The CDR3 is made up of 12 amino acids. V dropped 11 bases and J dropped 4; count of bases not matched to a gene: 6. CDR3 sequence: CAAGQGSTEAFF. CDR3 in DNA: TGTGCCGCCGGACAGGGAAGCACTGAAGCTTTCTTT.

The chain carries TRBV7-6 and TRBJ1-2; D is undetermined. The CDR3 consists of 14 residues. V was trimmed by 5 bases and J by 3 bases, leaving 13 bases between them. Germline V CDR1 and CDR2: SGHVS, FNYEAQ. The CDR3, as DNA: TGTGCCAGCAGCCCCTCAGTTTCGGACTATGGCTACACCTTC. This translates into CASSPSVSDYGYTF.

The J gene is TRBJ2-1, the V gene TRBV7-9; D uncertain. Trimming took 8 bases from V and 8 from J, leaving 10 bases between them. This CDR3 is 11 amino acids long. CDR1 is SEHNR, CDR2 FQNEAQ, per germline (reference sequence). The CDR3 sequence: CASGVGDEQFF. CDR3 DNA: TGTGCCAGCGGTGTTGGGGATGAGCAGTTCTTC.

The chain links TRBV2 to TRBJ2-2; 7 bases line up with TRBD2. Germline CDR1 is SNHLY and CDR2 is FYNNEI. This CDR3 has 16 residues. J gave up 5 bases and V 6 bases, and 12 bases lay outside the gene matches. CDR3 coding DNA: TGTGCCAGCAGCCTACTAGCGTTTGGTCGAACCGGGGAGCTGTTTTTT. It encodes CASSLLAFGRTGELFF. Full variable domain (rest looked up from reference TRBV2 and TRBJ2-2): EPEVTQTPSHQVTQMGQEVILRCVPISNHLYFYWYRQILGQKVEFLVSFYNNEISEKSEIFDDQFSVERPDGSNFTLKIRSTKLEDSAMYFCASSLLAFGRTGELFFGEGSRLTVL.

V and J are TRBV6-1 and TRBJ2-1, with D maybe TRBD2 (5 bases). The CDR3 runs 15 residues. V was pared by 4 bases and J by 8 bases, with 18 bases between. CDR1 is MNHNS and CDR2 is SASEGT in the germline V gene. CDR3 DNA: TGTGCCAGCAGTGTCCCGCGGATGAGGGTGGATGAGCAGTTCTTC. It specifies CASSVPRMRVDEQFF.

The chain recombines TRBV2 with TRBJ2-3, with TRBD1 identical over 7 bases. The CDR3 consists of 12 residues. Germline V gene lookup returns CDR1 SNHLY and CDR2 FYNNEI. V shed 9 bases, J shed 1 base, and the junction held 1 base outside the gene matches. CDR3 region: CARGQGTDTQYF. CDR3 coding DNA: TGTGCCAGAGGACAGGGCACAGATACGCAGTATTTT.

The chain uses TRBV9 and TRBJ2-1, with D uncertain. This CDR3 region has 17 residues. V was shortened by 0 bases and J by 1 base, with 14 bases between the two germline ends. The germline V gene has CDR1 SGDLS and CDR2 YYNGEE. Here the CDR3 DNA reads TGTGCCAGCAGCGTAGGTCGTAGCAGCCGATCCTACAATGAGCAGTTCTTC. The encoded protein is CASSVGRSSRSYNEQFF.

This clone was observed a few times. The DNA of the CDR3 is TGTGCCAGCAGCGTAGCCGGGGTGAACACTGAAGCTTTCTTT. Translation: CASSVAGVNTEAFF. The J gene is TRBJ1-1, the V gene TRBV9; D not resolved. This CDR3 spans 14 amino acids. The V gene's germline CDR1 is SGDLS and CDR2 YYNGEE. V was clipped by 0 bases and J by 0 bases, with 6 bases between them.

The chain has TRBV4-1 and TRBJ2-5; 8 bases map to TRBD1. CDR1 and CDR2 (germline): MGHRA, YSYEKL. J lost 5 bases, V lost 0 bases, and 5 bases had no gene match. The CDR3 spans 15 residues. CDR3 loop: CASSQETGAEETQYF. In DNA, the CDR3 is TGCGCCAGCAGCCAAGAGACAGGGGCGGAGGAGACCCAGTACTTC.

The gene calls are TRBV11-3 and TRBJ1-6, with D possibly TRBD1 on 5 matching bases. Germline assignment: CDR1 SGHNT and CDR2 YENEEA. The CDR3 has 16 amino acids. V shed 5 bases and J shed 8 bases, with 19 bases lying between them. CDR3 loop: CASSLGARGKYSPLHF. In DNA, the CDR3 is TGTGCCAGCAGCCTCGGGGCACGTGGGAAATATTCACCCCTCCACTTT. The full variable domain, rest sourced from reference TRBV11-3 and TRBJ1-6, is EAGVVQSPRYKIIEKKQPVAFWCNPISGHNTLYWYLQNLGQGPELLIRYENEEAVDDSQLPKDRFSAERLKGVDSTLKIQPAELGDSAVYLCASSLGARGKYSPLHFGNGTRLTVT.

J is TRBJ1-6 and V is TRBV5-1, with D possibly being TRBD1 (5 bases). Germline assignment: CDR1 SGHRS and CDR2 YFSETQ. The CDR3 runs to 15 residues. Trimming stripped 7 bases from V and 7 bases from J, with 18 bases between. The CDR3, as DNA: TGCGCCAGCTCGAGGGACTCGGAAAGAAATTCACCCCTCCACTTT. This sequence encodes CASSRDSERNSPLHF.

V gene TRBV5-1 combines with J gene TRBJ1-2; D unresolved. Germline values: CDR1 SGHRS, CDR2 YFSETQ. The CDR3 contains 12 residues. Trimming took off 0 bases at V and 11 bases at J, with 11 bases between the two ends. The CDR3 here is CASSLDYAEYTF. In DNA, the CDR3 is TGCGCCAGCAGCTTGGACTACGCGGAGTACACCTTC.

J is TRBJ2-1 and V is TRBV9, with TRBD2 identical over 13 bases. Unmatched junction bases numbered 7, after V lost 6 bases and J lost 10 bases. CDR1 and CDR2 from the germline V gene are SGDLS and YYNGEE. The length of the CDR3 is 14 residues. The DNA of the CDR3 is TGTGCCAGCACTACTAGCGGGGGGGCAGGGGAGCAGTTCTTC. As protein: CASTTSGGAGEQFF.

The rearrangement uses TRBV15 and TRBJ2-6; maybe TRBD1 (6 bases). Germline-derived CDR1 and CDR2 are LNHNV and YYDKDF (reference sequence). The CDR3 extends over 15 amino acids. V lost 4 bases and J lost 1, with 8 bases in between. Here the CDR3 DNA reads TGTGCCACCAGCATGGGGGCTTCTGGGGCCAACGTCCTGACTTTC. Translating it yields CATSMGASGANVLTF.

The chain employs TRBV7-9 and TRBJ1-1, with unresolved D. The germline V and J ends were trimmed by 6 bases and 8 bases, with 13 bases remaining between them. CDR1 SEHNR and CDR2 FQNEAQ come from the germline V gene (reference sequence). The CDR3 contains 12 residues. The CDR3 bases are TGTGCCAGCAGTGGCAGCCCCCCAGAAGCTTTCTTT. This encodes CASSGSPPEAFF.

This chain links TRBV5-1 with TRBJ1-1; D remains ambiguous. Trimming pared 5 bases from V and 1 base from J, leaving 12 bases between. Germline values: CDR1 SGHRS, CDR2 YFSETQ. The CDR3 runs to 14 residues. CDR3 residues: CASRLGRENTEAFF. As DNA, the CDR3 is TGCGCCAGCAGGTTAGGTCGGGAGAACACTGAAGCTTTCTTT.

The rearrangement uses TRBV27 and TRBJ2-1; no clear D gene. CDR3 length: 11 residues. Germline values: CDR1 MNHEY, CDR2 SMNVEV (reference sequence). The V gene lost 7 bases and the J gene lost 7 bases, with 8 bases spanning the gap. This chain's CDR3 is CASKTQNEQFF. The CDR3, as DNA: TGTGCCAGCAAGACTCAGAATGAGCAGTTCTTC.

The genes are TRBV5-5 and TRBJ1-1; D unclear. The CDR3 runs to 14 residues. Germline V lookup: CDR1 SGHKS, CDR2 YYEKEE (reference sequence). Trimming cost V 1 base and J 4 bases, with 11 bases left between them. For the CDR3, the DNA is TGTGCCAGCAGCTTGATAGGGAAGGGCACTGAAGCTTTCTTT. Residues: CASSLIGKGTEAFF. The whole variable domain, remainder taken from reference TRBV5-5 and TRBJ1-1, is DAGVTQSPTHLIKTRGQQVTLRCSPISGHKSVSWYQQVLGQGPQFIFQYYEKEERGRGNFPDRFSARQFPNYSSELNVNALLLGDSALYLCASSLIGKGTEAFFGQGTRLTVV.

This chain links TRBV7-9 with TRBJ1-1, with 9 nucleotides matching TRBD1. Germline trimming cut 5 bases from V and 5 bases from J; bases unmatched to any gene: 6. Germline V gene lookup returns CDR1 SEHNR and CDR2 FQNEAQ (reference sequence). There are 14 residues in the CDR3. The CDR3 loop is CASSLGTGRTEAFF. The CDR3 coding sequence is TGTGCCAGCAGCCTAGGGACAGGGAGGACTGAAGCTTTCTTT.

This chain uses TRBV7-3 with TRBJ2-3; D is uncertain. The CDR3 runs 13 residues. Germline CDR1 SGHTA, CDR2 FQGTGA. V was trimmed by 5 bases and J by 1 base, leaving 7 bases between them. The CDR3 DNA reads TGTGCCAGCAGCCCTAGAGGCACAGATACGCAGTATTTT. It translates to CASSPRGTDTQYF.

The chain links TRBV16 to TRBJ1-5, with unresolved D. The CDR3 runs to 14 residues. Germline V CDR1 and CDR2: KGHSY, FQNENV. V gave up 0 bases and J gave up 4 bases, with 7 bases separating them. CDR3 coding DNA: TGTGCCAGCAGCCAATCTTCGGGAAATCAGCCCCAGCATTTT. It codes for CASSQSSGNQPQHF.

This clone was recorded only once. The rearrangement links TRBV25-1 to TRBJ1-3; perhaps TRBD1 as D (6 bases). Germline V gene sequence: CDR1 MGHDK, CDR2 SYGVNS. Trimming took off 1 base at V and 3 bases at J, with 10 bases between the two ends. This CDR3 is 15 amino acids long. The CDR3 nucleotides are TGTGCCAGCAGTGAATTAGGACAGCATGGAAACACCATATATTTT. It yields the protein CASSELGQHGNTIYF. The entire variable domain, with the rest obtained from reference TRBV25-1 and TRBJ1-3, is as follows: EADIYQTPRYLVIGTGKKITLECSQTMGHDKMYWYQQDPGMELHLIHYSYGVNSTEKGDLSSESTVSRIRTEHFPLTLESARPSHTSQYLCASSELGQHGNTIYFGEGSWLTVV.

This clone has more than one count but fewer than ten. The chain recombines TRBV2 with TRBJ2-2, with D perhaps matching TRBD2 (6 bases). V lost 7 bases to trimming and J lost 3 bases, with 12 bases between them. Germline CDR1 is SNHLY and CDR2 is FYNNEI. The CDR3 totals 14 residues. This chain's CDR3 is CASKGGRDTGELFF. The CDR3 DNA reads TGTGCCAGCAAAGGAGGGCGGGACACCGGGGAGCTGTTTTTT.

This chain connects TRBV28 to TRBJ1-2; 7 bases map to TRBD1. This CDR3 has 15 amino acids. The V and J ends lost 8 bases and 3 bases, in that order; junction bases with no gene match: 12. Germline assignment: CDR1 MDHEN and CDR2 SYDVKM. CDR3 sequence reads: CASFADDRAYYGYTF. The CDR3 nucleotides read TGTGCCAGCTTCGCCGACGACAGGGCTTACTATGGCTACACCTTC.